This entry lists 17 T cell receptor beta chains sequenced from one sample in a study of T-cell memory formation after mild COVID-19. Each CDR3 protein is one row after TCRdb ran MiXCR on the 5' RACE reads. The data contain about 110,000 distinct CDR3 sequences, roughly an eighth of them singletons. Sequencing was carried out using PBMCs or a T cell subset sorted from them (not recorded which). The receptors originated from an adult woman who had mild COVID-19 (a few samples of this study predate the infection). Cell type and time point are not known.

This chain links TRBV2 with TRBJ2-5; possibly TRBD2 for D (5 bases). CDR3 length: 12 amino acids. With 8 bases removed from V and 3 bases from J, the gap between germline ends came to 10 bases. CDR1 and CDR2 (germline): SNHLY, FYNNEI. This CDR3 reads CASEGLEETQYF. As DNA, the CDR3 is TGTGCCAGCGAGGGCCTAGAAGAGACCCAGTACTTC.

The gene calls are TRBV18 and TRBJ1-1; possibly TRBD1 for D (5 bases). Germline CDR1 and CDR2: KGHSH and LQKENI. V lost 1 base and J lost 0, with 6 bases in between. This CDR3 has 14 amino acids. DNA for the CDR3: TGTGCCAGCTCACCACTGACAGTGAACACTGAAGCTTTCTTT. Residues: CASSPLTVNTEAFF.

This chain links TRBV5-6 with TRBJ2-3; 10 nucleotides line up with TRBD2. CDR3 size: 17 residues. V dropped 2 bases and J dropped 4; count of bases not matched to a gene: 10. CDR1 SGHDT and CDR2 YYEEEE come from the germline V gene. Here the CDR3 DNA reads TGTGCCAGCAGCTTCTCGGTGGCTAGCGGGGGTCCAGATACGCAGTATTTT. Protein sequence: CASSFSVASGGPDTQYF.

This clonotype was counted between two and nine times. The rearrangement joins TRBV14 to TRBJ2-5; D not certain. This CDR3 comprises 17 residues. V shed 2 bases and J shed 0 bases, with 16 bases lying between them. Germline V lookup: CDR1 SGHDN, CDR2 FVKESK. In DNA, the CDR3 is TGTGCCAGCAGCCAATCGCTGGGCAGTTGGTACCAAGAGACCCAGTACTTC. Encoded protein: CASSQSLGSWYQETQYF.

This clonotype has only a few counts. The CDR3 here is CASSSHREGEQYF. Here the CDR3 DNA reads TGTGCCAGCAGCTCCCACCGGGAGGGAGAGCAGTACTTC. This chain uses TRBV7-3 with TRBJ2-7; 8 nucleotides align to TRBD2. The CDR3 loop spans 13 amino acids. Germline V gives CDR1 SGHTA, CDR2 FQGTGA. Trimming at V came to 4 bases and at J to 7 bases, leaving 6 bases not matched to a gene. Full variable domain (missing parts from reference TRBV7-3 and TRBJ2-7): GAGVSQTPSNKVTEKGKYVELRCDPISGHTALYWYRQSLGQGPEFLIYFQGTGAADDSGLPNDRFFAVRPEGSVSTLKIQRTERGDSAVYLCASSSHREGEQYFGPGTRLTVT.

This chain joins TRBV4-1 and TRBJ1-6; unclear D gene. Trimming shortened V by 4 bases and J by 8 bases, and 21 bases separated the two germline ends. Germline V CDR1 and CDR2: MGHRA, YSYEKL. The length of the CDR3 is 17 residues. CDR3 protein: CASSPWGDPGSYSPLHF. The CDR3 DNA reads TGCGCCAGCAGCCCGTGGGGTGATCCAGGTTCATATTCACCCCTCCACTTT.

Ten or more counts support this clonotype. The chain uses TRBV5-1 and TRBJ2-1; 9 bases are shared with TRBD2. This CDR3 has 16 residues. Germline CDR1 reads SGHRS; CDR2 reads YFSETQ. The trim removed 6 bases at V and 3 bases at J, leaving 10 bases unmatched. The CDR3 sequence: CASIFMRLADYNEQFF. CDR3 DNA sequence: TGCGCCAGCATTTTCATGAGACTAGCGGACTACAATGAGCAGTTCTTC.

The chain is built from TRBV29-1 and TRBJ1-1, with 8 bases matching TRBD1. Germline CDR1 and CDR2: SQVTM and ANQGSEA. The V segment lost 0 bases and the J segment 6 bases; nucleotides outside the gene matches: 6. This CDR3 has 14 amino acids. This CDR3 reads CSVEEDRVGAEAFF. The CDR3 DNA follows: TGCAGCGTTGAAGAGGACAGGGTTGGGGCTGAAGCTTTCTTT.

This clonotype has a count of ten or more. This chain links TRBV6-5 with TRBJ2-7; 7 bases align to TRBD2. Trimming took 5 bases from V and 2 from J; bases not matched to a gene: 6. CDR3 length: 14 amino acids. Looked up from germline, CDR1 is MNHEY and CDR2 is SVGAGI. Here the CDR3 reads CASSPSGFTYEQYF. In DNA form, the CDR3 reads TGTGCCAGCAGTCCTAGCGGTTTTACCTACGAGCAGTACTTC.

This clonotype turned up a few times. The V call is TRBV5-6, the J call TRBJ2-1; TRBD2 aligns across 7 bases. CDR3 size: 11 residues. V shed 7 bases and J 9 bases; nucleotides not matched to a gene: 4. In germline, CDR1 is SGHDT, CDR2 YYEEEE. As DNA, the CDR3 is TGTGCCAGCGGCACTAGCGTTGAGCAGTTCTTC. Protein sequence: CASGTSVEQFF.

The chain is built from TRBV5-5 and TRBJ2-1, with TRBD2 matching over 8 bases. The CDR3 runs to 15 residues. With 6 bases clipped from V and 8 bases from J, the junction kept 13 bases outside the gene matches. Germline assignment: CDR1 SGHKS and CDR2 YYEKEE (reference sequence). DNA for the CDR3: TGTGCCAGCAACTTATTAGGGACTAGTCGTCATGAGCAGTTCTTC. Translated, it gives CASNLLGTSRHEQFF.

This clonotype was observed a handful of times. The chain is built from TRBV5-6 and TRBJ2-7; the D gene is possibly TRBD2 (6 bases). The length of the CDR3 is 14 residues. Trimming took 4 bases from V and 2 from J, leaving 13 bases between them. Germline-derived CDR1 and CDR2 are SGHDT and YYEEEE. The CDR3 DNA is TGTGCCAGCAGCCCAAGGGGACTGGCCTACGAGCAGTACTTC. Residues: CASSPRGLAYEQYF.

This clonotype showed up just a few times. The chain combines TRBV12-3 or TRBV12-4 with TRBJ2-2; 7 bases are shared with TRBD1. The CDR3 consists of 16 residues. Germline trimming cut 1 base from V and 6 bases from J; bases unmatched to any gene: 8. Here the CDR3 reads CASSLGLRGRAGELFF. For the CDR3, the DNA is TGTGCCAGCAGTTTAGGGTTAAGGGGGCGAGCCGGGGAGCTGTTTTTT.

This chain uses TRBV19 with TRBJ2-1; tentatively, D is TRBD2 (5 bases). The germline V and J ends were trimmed by 5 bases and 2 bases, with 10 bases remaining between them. The length of the CDR3 is 14 residues. Germline lookup yields CDR1 LNHDA and CDR2 SQIVND (reference sequence). The CDR3 is CASSPRRPYNEQFF. The CDR3 DNA follows: TGTGCCAGTAGTCCGCGGAGGCCCTACAATGAGCAGTTCTTC. Using reference TRBV19 and TRBJ2-1 for the parts outside the CDR3, the full variable domain is DGGITQSPKYLFRKEGQNVTLSCEQNLNHDAMYWYRQDPGQGLRLIYYSQIVNDFQKGDIAEGYSVSREKKESFPLTVTSAQKNPTAFYLCASSPRRPYNEQFFGPGTRLTVL.

The chain couples TRBV7-9 to TRBJ2-1; the D gene is possibly TRBD2 (6 bases). The CDR3 has 17 residues. Trimming pared 2 bases from V and 3 bases from J, leaving 17 bases between. The germline gives CDR1 SEHNR, CDR2 FQNEAQ (reference sequence). CDR3 bases: TGTGCCAGCAGCTTAAAGACCTCGAGGGACTTCTACAATGAGCAGTTCTTC. This codes for CASSLKTSRDFYNEQFF.

The chain combines TRBV20-1 with TRBJ2-7; D uncertain. The germline V gene has CDR1 DFQATT and CDR2 SNEGSKA (reference sequence). Trimming pared 4 bases from V and 3 bases from J, leaving 16 bases between. The CDR3 sequence is 14 residues long. The CDR3 spells CSATGLNSFYEQYF. CDR3 DNA sequence: TGCAGTGCTACGGGTTTGAACTCTTTCTACGAGCAGTACTTC.

The chain has TRBV2 and TRBJ2-2; 7 bases match TRBD2. Germline lookup yields CDR1 SNHLY and CDR2 FYNNEI. This CDR3 is built from 14 residues. Trimming at V came to 1 base and at J to 13 bases, leaving 9 bases not matched to a gene. The CDR3 loop reads CASSEVPYGEGLFF. The CDR3 DNA follows: TGTGCCAGCAGTGAAGTTCCCTATGGGGAGGGGCTGTTTTTT.